This TCR beta chain was found in a study of cytomegalovirus exposure and HLA in healthy donors. Overall study results and limits: Analysis was carried out at a later point, and it linked a missense DCLRE1C variant to TCR beta V- and J-gene trimming. TCR beta V segments were, for the most part, productive about 87% or about 30% of the time in an earlier analysis. Reportedly, HLA-A and HLA-B alleles of most subjects were accurately predicted from TCR beta.

To note about this clone: Its specificity is unknown.

The PCR made use of 60 Vbeta and 13 Jbeta primers. Profiled with immunoSEQ multiplex PCR; TCRdb holds only in-frame clones, not every one. The data show around 97,000 clones, over 70% seen once. In nominal health when sampled, donors likely had unrecorded immune exposures nonetheless. V trimming: 4 bases; J trimming: 7 bases; junction bases outside the gene matches: 17. The CDR3 is 16 amino acids. Germline V gene data show CDR1 as SGHNT and CDR2 as YYREEE (reference sequence). The chain joins TRBV5-4 to TRBJ2-7, with TRBD2 matching over 7 bases. The sequencing input was PBMCs. This TCR came from a man aged 50 or older in good health and CMV-seropositive. The CDR3 sequence is CASSTAPGLLIREQYF. CDR3 DNA sequence: TGTGCCAGCAGCACCGCTCCGGGACTACTTATACGGGAGCAGTACTTC.